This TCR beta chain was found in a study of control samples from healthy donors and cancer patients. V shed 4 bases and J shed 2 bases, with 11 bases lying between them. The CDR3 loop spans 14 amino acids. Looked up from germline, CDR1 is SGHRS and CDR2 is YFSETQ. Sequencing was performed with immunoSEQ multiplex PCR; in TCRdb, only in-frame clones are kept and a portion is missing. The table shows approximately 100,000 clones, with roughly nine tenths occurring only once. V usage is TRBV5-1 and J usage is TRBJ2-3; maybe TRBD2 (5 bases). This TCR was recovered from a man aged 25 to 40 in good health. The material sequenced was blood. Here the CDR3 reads CASSAGLDTDTQYF. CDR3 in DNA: TGCGCCAGCAGCGCCGGACTCGACACAGATACGCAGTATTTT. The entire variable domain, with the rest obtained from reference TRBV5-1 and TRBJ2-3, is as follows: KAGVTQTPRYLIKTRGQQVTLSCSPISGHRSVSWYQQTPGQGLQFLFEYFSETQRNKGNFPGRFSGRQFSNSRSEMNVSTLELGDSALYLCASSAGLDTDTQYFGPGTRLTVL.